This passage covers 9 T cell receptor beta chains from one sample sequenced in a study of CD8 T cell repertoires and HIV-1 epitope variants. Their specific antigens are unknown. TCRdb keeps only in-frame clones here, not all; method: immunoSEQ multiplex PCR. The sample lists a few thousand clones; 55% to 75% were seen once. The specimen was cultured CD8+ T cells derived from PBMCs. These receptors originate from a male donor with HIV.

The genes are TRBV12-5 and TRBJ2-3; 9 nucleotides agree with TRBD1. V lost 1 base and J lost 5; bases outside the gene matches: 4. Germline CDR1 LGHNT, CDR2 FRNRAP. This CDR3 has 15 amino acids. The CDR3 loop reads CASGLGVTGGDTQYF. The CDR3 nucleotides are TGTGCTAGTGGTTTGGGCGTGACAGGGGGAGATACGCAGTATTTT.

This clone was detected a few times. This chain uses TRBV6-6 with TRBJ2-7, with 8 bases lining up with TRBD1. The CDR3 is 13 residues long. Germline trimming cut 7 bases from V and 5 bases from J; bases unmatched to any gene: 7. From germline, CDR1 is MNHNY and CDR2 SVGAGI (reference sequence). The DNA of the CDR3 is TGTGCCAGCACGGACAGGGAAAGTGACGAGCAGTACTTC. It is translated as CASTDRESDEQYF.

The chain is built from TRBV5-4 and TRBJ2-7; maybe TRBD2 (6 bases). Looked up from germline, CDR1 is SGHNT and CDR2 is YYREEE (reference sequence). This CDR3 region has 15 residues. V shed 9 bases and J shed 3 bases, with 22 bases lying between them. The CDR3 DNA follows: TGTGCCAACTCCGCGGGGTTTGGCACCCACTACGAGCAGTACTTC. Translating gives CANSAGFGTHYEQYF.

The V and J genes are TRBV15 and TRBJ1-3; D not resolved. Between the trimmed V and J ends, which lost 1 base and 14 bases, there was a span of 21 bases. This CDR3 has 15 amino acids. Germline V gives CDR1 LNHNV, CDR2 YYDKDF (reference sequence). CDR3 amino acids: CATSRVTQQFDTLYF. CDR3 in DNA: TGTGCCACCAGCAGAGTAACTCAACAGTTCGATACCCTATATTTT.

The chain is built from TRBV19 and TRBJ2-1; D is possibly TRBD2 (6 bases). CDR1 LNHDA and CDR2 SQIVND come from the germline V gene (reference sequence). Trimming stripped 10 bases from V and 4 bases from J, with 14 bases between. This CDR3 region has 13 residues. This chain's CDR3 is CATKGLDYNEQFF. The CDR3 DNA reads TGTGCCACCAAGGGACTTGATTACAATGAGCAGTTCTTC.

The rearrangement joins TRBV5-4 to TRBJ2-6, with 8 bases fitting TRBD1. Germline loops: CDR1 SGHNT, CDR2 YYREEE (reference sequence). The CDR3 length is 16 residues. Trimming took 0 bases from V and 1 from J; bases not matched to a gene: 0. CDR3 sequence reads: CASSLGTGSGANVLTF. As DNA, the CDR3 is TGTGCCAGCAGCTTGGGGACAGGGTCTGGGGCCAACGTCCTGACTTTC.

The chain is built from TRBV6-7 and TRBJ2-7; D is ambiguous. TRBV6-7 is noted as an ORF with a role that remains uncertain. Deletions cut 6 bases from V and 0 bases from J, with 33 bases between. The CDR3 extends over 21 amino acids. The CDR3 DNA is TGTGCCAGCAGCTACCGCGATGATAAACCGCCCTTACCGAGGACCTCCTACGAGCAGTACTTC. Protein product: CASSYRDDKPPLPRTSYEQYF.

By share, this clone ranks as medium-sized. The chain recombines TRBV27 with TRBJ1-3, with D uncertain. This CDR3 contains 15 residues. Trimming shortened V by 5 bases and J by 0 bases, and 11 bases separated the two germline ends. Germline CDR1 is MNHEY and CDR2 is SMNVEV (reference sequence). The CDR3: CASSADGYSGNTIYF. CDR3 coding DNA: TGTGCCAGCAGTGCGGACGGATACTCTGGAAACACCATATATTTT.

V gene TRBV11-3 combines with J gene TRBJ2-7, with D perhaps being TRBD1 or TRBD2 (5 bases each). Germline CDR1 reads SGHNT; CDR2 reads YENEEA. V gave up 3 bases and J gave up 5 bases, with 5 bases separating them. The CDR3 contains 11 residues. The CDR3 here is CASSLGDEQYF. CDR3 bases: TGTGCCAGCAGCTTGGGGGACGAGCAGTACTTC.